The clone carrying this T cell receptor beta chain occurred once. Its antigen remains unidentified. Sequencing used immunoSEQ multiplex PCR; TCRdb keeps in-frame clones, though not all of them. The sample holds some 40,000 clones, 80% to 90% seen once. This sample was included in a study of OX40 agonist ivuxolimab in advanced cancers. The wider study: A mean age of approximately 60 years, range about 20 to 79, was recorded, and under 85% were male. Study results and limitations: Normalized expansion of T-cell clones was also low for some nonresponders. In general, CD8+ T cells held more expanded clones than CD4+ did, on average.

The V gene lost 0 bases and the J gene lost 6 bases, with 12 bases spanning the gap. Per germline, CDR1 SGHTS and CDR2 YDEGEE. CDR3 length: 14 residues. This sequence was found in an adult with an advanced solid tumor such as melanoma, head and neck, liver or kidney cancer. Specimen: CD4+ or CD8+ T cells sorted from blood, collected in a trial of the OX40 agonist ivuxolimab. The chain employs TRBV5-8 and TRBJ1-2; D is ambiguous. This chain's CDR3 is CASSLAYGGDGYTF. In DNA form, the CDR3 reads TGTGCCAGCAGCTTGGCCTATGGTGGGGATGGCTACACCTTC. The full variable domain, with the rest looked up from reference TRBV5-8 and TRBJ1-2, is EAGVTQSPTHLIKTRGQQATLRCSPISGHTSVYWYQQALGLGLQFLLWYDEGEERNRGNFPPRFSGRQFPNYSSELNVNALELEDSALYLCASSLAYGGDGYTFGSGTRLTVV.